This T cell receptor beta chain comes out of a study of blood T cell repertoires in COVID-19. Study details: The analysed material was cDNA or gDNA that came from T cells, B-cell-depleted T cells, or PBMCs.

Between the trimmed V and J ends, which lost 4 bases and 5 bases, there was a span of 23 bases. There are 17 residues in the CDR3. The germline gives CDR1 MGHRA, CDR2 YSYEKL. Clones were sequenced by immunoSEQ multiplex PCR, and TCRdb holds only the in-frame ones, with some missing. The sample lists more than 300,000 clones, 70% to 90% occurring once. Recruitment covered roughly 24 US areas and drew participants whose ages spanned about 18 to 90 years. This chain joins TRBV4-1 and TRBJ1-1, with no clear D. This TCR came from a woman aged 18-29 years who had recovered from COVID-19. The sequencing input was PBMCs or T cells enriched from blood (not recorded which). The CDR3: CASSPPHSPLSFTEAFF. The CDR3 bases are TGCGCCAGCAGCCCCCCTCACTCCCCCCTTTCCTTTACTGAAGCTTTCTTT.